Listed below are T cell receptor beta chains from one sample, sequenced in a study of T cell responses to AZD1222 COVID-19 vaccine. The protocol was immunoSEQ multiplex PCR, while the TCRdb copy is restricted to in-frame clones and leaves out a portion. The sample lists some 73,000 clones; about 88% were seen once. Sequences were derived from peripheral blood, sampled 28 days after the second AZD1222 dose. These receptor sequences come from an adult who received the AZD1222 COVID-19 vaccine. Each CDR3 is given with its conserved first and last residue. A D gene is named only where the DNA matches it firmly. Only some rows state a clone size, as once, few, many or a class for expanded clones.

d_call	v_call	j_call	clone_size	cdr3_nt	cdr3_aa
-	TRBV5-4	TRBJ2-2	few	TGTGCCAGCAGCTTGGGCCTCACCGGGGAGCTGTTTTTT	CASSLGLTGELFF
TRBD2	TRBV6-5	TRBJ2-7	few	TGTGCCAGCAGTACTCGACTAGCGGGGGACTACGAGCAGTACTTC	CASSTRLAGDYEQYF
-	TRBV6-5	TRBJ2-1	-	TGTGCCAGCACCGCTTCCCGGGTCGATCCTCAGTTCTTC	CASTASRVDPQFF
-	TRBV18	TRBJ2-5	-	TGTGCCAGCTACGACCAGTCGGGTGGGCAAGAGACCCAGTACTTC	CASYDQSGGQETQYF
-	TRBV29-1	TRBJ1-1	-	TGCAGCTCCGCCGGGGCGAGAGACACTGAAGCTTTCTTT	CSSAGARDTEAFF
-	TRBV5-8	TRBJ2-7	-	TGTGCCAGCAGCTTGGGCGGGACAAAGACCTACGAGCAGTACTTC	CASSLGGTKTYEQYF
-	TRBV5-1	TRBJ1-2	-	TGCGCCAGCAGCTTGGACGTCACGTCTAACTATGGCTACACCTTC	CASSLDVTSNYGYTF
-	TRBV6-5	TRBJ1-1	-	TGTGCCAGCCAGAGGGGGACAGAAGCTTTCTTT	CASQRGTEAFF
-	TRBV12-3/TRBV12-4	TRBJ1-2	-	TGTGCCAGCAGTATGGTCCCTAACTATGGCTACACCTTC	CASSMVPNYGYTF
-	TRBV28	TRBJ1-1	-	TGTGCCATCCGAGGGGGGTCGAACACTGAAGCTTTCTTT	CAIRGGSNTEAFF
-	TRBV7-2	TRBJ1-1	-	TGTGCCAGCAGCTTAGGTGGGGTGACTGAAGCTTTCTTT	CASSLGGVTEAFF
TRBD1	TRBV7-3	TRBJ2-7	once	TGTGCCAGCAGTCGGGACAGGGTGGGGGAGCAGTACTTC	CASSRDRVGEQYF
TRBD1	TRBV19	TRBJ1-4	-	TGTGCCAGTAGTATATCCGGGACAGCTAATGAAAAACTGTTTTTT	CASSISGTANEKLFF
-	TRBV28	TRBJ2-1	once	TGTGCCAGCAGTCTTTCGCCCTCGACTACGAACAATGAGCAGTTCTTC	CASSLSPSTTNNEQFF
TRBD2	TRBV7-2	TRBJ2-6	-	TGTGCCAGCAGCTTAGCGGGAGGGAATGGGGCCAACGTCCTGACTTTC	CASSLAGGNGANVLTF
-	TRBV15	TRBJ1-1	-	TGTGCCACCAGCAGAGATTACCGAGGGGTGGCAACTGAAGCTTTCTTT	CATSRDYRGVATEAFF
-	TRBV11-2	TRBJ1-4	-	TGTGCCAGCAGCCCGGGGGCAACTAATGAAAAACTGTTTTTT	CASSPGATNEKLFF
TRBD1	TRBV5-1	TRBJ2-7	few	TGCGCCAGCAGTACAGGGGGGACCTACGAGCAGTACTTC	CASSTGGTYEQYF
TRBD1	TRBV12-3/TRBV12-4	TRBJ2-7	-	TGTGCCAGCAGTAACAGGGGTCCGGGCGAGCAGTACTTC	CASSNRGPGEQYF
-	TRBV25-1	TRBJ2-3	-	TGTGCCAGCAGTTGGGGGGCCTTGACAAACACAGATACGCAGTATTTT	CASSWGALTNTDTQYF
-	TRBV30	TRBJ1-1	-	TGTGCCTGGAGTGTATCCAGGGCCTCTGAAGCTTTCTTT	CAWSVSRASEAFF
-	TRBV24-1	TRBJ1-2	-	TGTGCCACCAGTGATGGGGGGGGACGTGGCTACACCTTC	CATSDGGGRGYTF
-	TRBV6-2/TRBV6-3	TRBJ2-7	-	TGTGCCAGCAGTTACGGCTTTATAGGAGACAGCCACGAGCAGTACTTC	CASSYGFIGDSHEQYF
TRBD1	TRBV5-4	TRBJ2-5	-	TGTGCCAGCAGCTTGACGGGACAGGGCTGGGAGACCCAGTACTTC	CASSLTGQGWETQYF
TRBD2	TRBV10-3	TRBJ2-1	once	TGTGCCATCAGAGGAGTGGCGACTAGCGGGGTGAACAATGAGCAGTTCTTC	CAIRGVATSGVNNEQFF
-	TRBV28	TRBJ2-3	once	TGTGCCAGCAATTGGCAAGGGAAAAGCACAGATACGCAGTATTTT	CASNWQGKSTDTQYF
TRBD1	TRBV6-6	TRBJ1-5	-	TGTGCCAGCAGCAGGACAGGAGAAGGGGCCCAGCATTTT	CASSRTGEGAQHF
-	TRBV30	TRBJ1-1	-	TGTGCCTGGAAAGTGGCTGAGAACACTGAAGCTTTCTTT	CAWKVAENTEAFF
-	TRBV5-1	TRBJ1-1	-	TGCGCCAGCAGCTTGGGGTCTGAAGCTTTCTTT	CASSLGSEAFF
TRBD1	TRBV28	TRBJ2-7	-	TGTGCCAGCAGTTTGTCAGGGGGCTACGAGCAGTACTTC	CASSLSGGYEQYF
-	TRBV19	TRBJ2-1	-	TGTGCCAGTAGTATCAACGCTTACAATGAGCAGTTCTTC	CASSINAYNEQFF
-	TRBV7-8	TRBJ1-1	once	TGTGCCAGTCGAACAGGTATGGGGGCCTATACTGAAGCTTTCTTT	CASRTGMGAYTEAFF
TRBD1	TRBV28	TRBJ2-3	-	TGTGCCAGCAGTTTAACCCGAGGACAGGGGGGGTTATCAGATACGCAGTATTTT	CASSLTRGQGGLSDTQYF
-	TRBV9	TRBJ2-1	-	TGTGCCAGCAGCCCCCAGTGGTCCGGGAACTACAATGAGCAGTTCTTC	CASSPQWSGNYNEQFF
-	TRBV12-3/TRBV12-4	TRBJ2-7	-	TGTGCCAGCAGTTTAACAGCCTACGAGCAGTACTTC	CASSLTAYEQYF